What follows describes a single T cell receptor (beta chain). Which antigen it targets is not known. No base qualities exist here, and no much larger clone lies one base off it. The source of the sample is a study of beta chain features in type 1 diabetes (dated by TCRdb to about 2018). At the level of the whole study: No differences in mean age, gender distribution, total cell number or subset yield were found between patients and healthy donors. Across all samples, 107,917,701 sorted cells were examined, and cell number per subset correlated strongly with RNA yield. The study compared TCRB repertoires of sorted circulating CD4+ T cell subsets between recently diagnosed type 1 diabetes patients and matched healthy donors. Regulatory and stem cell-like memory subsets were obtained from only 8 patients and about eight healthy donors, while naive and central memory subsets were obtained from all 30 or so donors. Results and caveats for the whole study, not just this receptor: At VDJ recombination sites, patients with type 1 diabetes made fewer insertions and deleted more nucleotides, a pattern implying thymic rearrangement abnormalities. HLA sub-analyses involved small numbers of individuals, so any influence of HLA type on TCRB rearrangement remained unresolved. The naive, central memory and regulatory TCRB repertoires appeared to resemble one another more closely among patients than among healthy donors. Sequencing cDNA rather than genomic DNA could over-represent highly expressing activated cells, although activation and CD3 levels did not differ between groups. Shorter templates might be favored by PCR, yet because patient and control samples were amplified and corrected together, any such skew would affect both groups equally. A moderate but significant shortening of TCRB CDR3 length was observed in type 1 diabetes patients in all four CD4+ subsets.

The High Capacity cDNA Reverse Transcription Kit was used to reverse transcribe all of the isolated RNA, meaning that expressed TCRB transcripts were what got sequenced. Deep immunoSEQ sequencing was applied to naive, central memory and regulatory T cell samples, giving an average of about 3.8 million total reads per sample. After sorted cells were lysed in RLT buffer, RNA was extracted with DNase-treated RNeasy Micro or Mini kits, with the choice depending on cell number. To prevent cross-contamination, each cell subset was processed individually, whereas patient and healthy donor samples were processed jointly. TCRB sequences were amplified from cDNA with the immunoSEQ multiplex PCR, producing 87-bp fragments spanning the CDR3 region. Amplicons were sequenced on the Illumina HiSeq platform. As for the authors' bioinformatics: PCR bias was computationally corrected using synthetic template baselines, reads within Hamming distance 2 were collapsed, and singletons that could not be merged were discarded. By aligning reads against IMGT, V, D and J genes, CDR3 length, and insertions or deletions at six rearrangement sites were assigned. Within each subset, clonotype counts were normalized to the number of sorted cells before true diversity and Gini coefficients were calculated with the tcR R package. The overlap coefficient, calculated on TCRB nucleotide sequences, was used to quantify repertoire sharing. TCRdb carries this immuneACCESS record with in-frame sequences only. Its versions omit some clonotypes, under half of them owing to an unresolved V gene in the studies checked, with the rest unexplained. The V and J calls and the clone size are those of that table, but D and trimming were determined from the DNA. The sample has under 400,000 clones on record, 12% to 15% of them singletons. The ten biggest clones cover approximately 6.7% of the sample.

At the junction V is shortened by 0 bases and J by 0 bases, with 10 bases in between. Based on the germline V gene, the CDR1 and CDR2 sequences are SGDLS and YYNGEE. The CDR3 goes from the cysteine to the phenylalanine over 16 residues. The retained sequence is limited to the CDR3, 48 bases, with the frame set at the first base. Each donor gave one peripheral blood draw, averaging approximately 120 mL, which was collected into heparinised tubes. Naive, central memory, regulatory and stem cell-like memory CD4+ T cells were sorted on a BD FACSAria II using a panel including CD45RO, CCR7, CD25, CD127, CD95 and CD27. Every sorted population had a purity above 95%. PBMCs were separated immediately by Lymphoprep density gradient centrifugation and were stained directly, without being cultured. Samples were stained and sorted in pairs, with one healthy donor and one patient per experiment, so that batch effects were minimized.

Sequencing used central memory CD4+ T cells from blood. The receptor comes from a man aged 25 to 45 in good health. The sequence links TRBV9 to TRBJ1-3; the D gene identity is not certain. In nucleotide form, the sequence is TGTGCCAGCAGCGTAGGGGCAGGTCCCTCTGGAAACACCATATATTTT. Its translation is CASSVGAGPSGNTIYF.